This T cell receptor beta chain was observed in a study of blood T cell repertoires in COVID-19. The CDR3 consists of 14 residues. Germline V gives CDR1 SGHRS, CDR2 YFSETQ. V was cut by 0 bases and J by 6 bases, with 9 bases left in between. Only a few counts were recorded for this clone. TCRdb's copy holds only in-frame clones and misses some; the assay was immunoSEQ multiplex PCR. Of under 45,000 clones listed, 80% to 90% are singletons. The TCR was taken from a human donor in a cohort sampled during active COVID-19. The chain recombines TRBV5-1 with TRBJ2-2, with D unresolved. The sample consisted of peripheral blood. The CDR3 nucleotides are TGCGCCAGCAGCTTGGCTTTTAGTCCCGGGGAGCTGTTTTTT. Translation: CASSLAFSPGELFF.